Given below is one T cell receptor (beta chain) in context. Its antigen remains unidentified. Use of 60 Vbeta and 13 Jbeta primers characterized the PCR. The protocol was immunoSEQ multiplex PCR, while the TCRdb copy is restricted to in-frame clones and leaves out a portion. The sample has about 120,000 clones, around 75% seen once; the top ten hold roughly 3%. The CDR3 extends over 15 amino acids. The germline V and J ends were trimmed by 4 bases and 3 bases, with 16 bases remaining between them. Germline CDR1 SGHTA, CDR2 FQGNSA. This entry comes from a study of cytomegalovirus exposure and HLA in healthy donors. Study-wide points: Earlier analysis yielded a pattern in which most TCR beta V segments were productive about 87% or about 30% of the time. Because they were indistinguishable, some V segments, including TRBV6-2 and TRBV6-3, were excluded.

The material sequenced was PBMCs. The V call is TRBV7-2, the J call TRBJ2-7; D may be TRBD1 (5 bases). The clonotype originates from a woman aged 40 to 55 in good health and CMV-seropositive. The CDR3 DNA is TGTGCCAGCAGCTCGGCAGGGAAGAACGGCTACGAGCAGTACTTC. It encodes CASSSAGKNGYEQYF.